This T cell receptor beta chain was profiled in a study of cytomegalovirus exposure and HLA in healthy donors. Whole-study findings and limits: A later analysis found most CMV-associated TCR beta chains apparently HLA-restricted. In an earlier analysis, in some 540 donors, most V segments appeared productive either ~90% or ~30% of the time.

This clone is a singleton in its sample. Antigen unknown. From germline, CDR1 is SGHRS and CDR2 YFSETQ. V trimming: 0 bases; J trimming: 5 bases; junction bases outside the gene matches: 2. The CDR3 runs to 15 residues. A multiplex PCR was run with 60 Vbeta primers and 13 Jbeta primers. Using immunoSEQ multiplex PCR, the repertoire was profiled, and TCRdb retains in-frame clones only, with some absent. The data hold about 120,000 clones, with about two thirds observed a single time. The genes are TRBV5-1 and TRBJ1-5, with 10 bases lining up with TRBD1. The sequenced material came from PBMCs. The TCR sequence derives from a woman between 40 and 50 years old in good health and CMV-seropositive. The CDR3 sequence is CASSLGTGGDQPQHF. The CDR3 bases are TGCGCCAGCAGCTTGGGGACAGGGGGGGATCAGCCCCAGCATTTT. The complete variable domain, with remaining parts taken from reference TRBV5-1 and TRBJ1-5, reads KAGVTQTPRYLIKTRGQQVTLSCSPISGHRSVSWYQQTPGQGLQFLFEYFSETQRNKGNFPGRFSGRQFSNSRSEMNVSTLELGDSALYLCASSLGTGGDQPQHFGDGTRLSIL.